Listed below are T cell receptor beta chains from one sample, sequenced in a study of cytomegalovirus exposure and HLA in healthy donors. The data were produced by immunoSEQ multiplex PCR, yet TCRdb's version contains in-frame clones alone and is incomplete. Counted here are about 190,000 clones, more than 70% occurring once; the ten biggest clones make up about 4.8%. The sequenced material came from PBMCs. These receptors all stem from a man between 25 and 39 years old in good health and CMV-seropositive. Both conserved end residues are trimmed from each CDR3.

>TRBV6-5
ASSLLTGGGREQF
>TRBV5-1
ASSLGGHSGNTIY
>TRBV5-8
ASSAPWTGIPYEQY
>TRBV4-3
ASSQSGVDTQY
>TRBV7-2
ASSSDRGRETQY
>TRBV2
ASATGTATLPQH
>TRBV25-1
ASMRAPTGELF
>TRBV9
ASSPSSNLKITEKLF
>TRBV10-3
AISRQSQETQY
>TRBV5-5
ASSSPGTVTGELF
>TRBV30
AWGGSYNEQF
>TRBV2
AGREGRVTEAF
>TRBV4-3
ASSQGDLGRGEQY
>TRBV4-3
ASSQPLAAYNEQF
>TRBV7-2
ASSTGTSGGGELF
>TRBV6-1
ASSPQGQGGHEQY
>TRBV25-1
ASGSNQYTGELF
>TRBV6-5
ASSYMGEPGTEAF
>TRBV28
ASTTAGTSGPGYEQY
>TRBV7-9
ASSSGTPYEQY
>TRBV12-5
ASGSDGGTGQ
>TRBV11-2
ASSSPQGDEQF
>TRBV4-3
ASSQGFVSNQPQH
>TRBV19
ASSMASVGDTQY
>TRBV11-2
ASMGTAKNIQY
>TRBV11-2
ASSRGGFYEQY